The present TCR beta chain was sequenced within a study of shared clonotypes between healthy human individuals. Measured with immunoSEQ multiplex PCR; TCRdb has only the in-frame clones, and not every one. There are around 690,000 clones in the sample; roughly 88% occur only once, and 30% to 40% lies in the top ten. The CDR3 covers 16 residues. Germline values: CDR1 LNHDA, CDR2 SQIVND (reference sequence). With 3 bases clipped from V and 5 bases from J, the junction kept 7 bases outside the gene matches. What was sequenced was memory CD8+ T cells from PBMCs. Subset described: CD45RO+ cells pooled with CCR7-negative TemRA cells. The receptor was isolated from a man between 18 and 29 years old in good health. Some clones in this sample may be carry-over from other donors' samples. The chain combines TRBV19 with TRBJ2-1; 10 positions match TRBD2. In DNA form, the CDR3 reads TGTGCCAGTAGTATGTCTAGCGGGAGAGCCCACAATGAGCAGTTCTTC. Its protein product is CASSMSSGRAHNEQFF.